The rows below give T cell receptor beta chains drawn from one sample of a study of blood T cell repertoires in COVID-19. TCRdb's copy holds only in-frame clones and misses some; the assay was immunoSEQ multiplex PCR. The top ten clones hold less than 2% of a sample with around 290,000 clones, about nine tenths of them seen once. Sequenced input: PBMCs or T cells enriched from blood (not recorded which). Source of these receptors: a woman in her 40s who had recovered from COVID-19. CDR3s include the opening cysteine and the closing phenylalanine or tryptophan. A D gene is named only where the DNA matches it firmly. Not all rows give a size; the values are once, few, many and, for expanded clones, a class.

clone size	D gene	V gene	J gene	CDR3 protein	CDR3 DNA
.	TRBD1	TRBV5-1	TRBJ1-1	CASSVTGGSGAFF	TGCGCCAGCAGCGTGACAGGGGGCAGTGGAGCTTTCTTT
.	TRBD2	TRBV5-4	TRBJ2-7	CASSSRLAGGPYEQYF	TGTGCCAGCAGCTCACGACTAGCGGGAGGACCCTACGAGCAGTACTTC
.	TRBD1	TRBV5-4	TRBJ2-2	CASSSPTGVGELFF	TGTGCCAGCAGCTCGCCTACAGGGGTCGGGGAGCTGTTTTTT
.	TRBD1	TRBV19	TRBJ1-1	CAIRGRAYTEAFF	TGTGCCATAAGGGGGCGTGCGTACACTGAAGCTTTCTTT
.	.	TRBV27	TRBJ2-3	CATSGSRVTDTQYF	TGTGCCACCTCAGGCAGCCGCGTCACAGATACGCAGTATTTT
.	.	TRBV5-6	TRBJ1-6	CASSRRDTNSPLHF	TGTGCCAGCAGCCGCCGGGACACTAATTCACCCCTCCACTTT
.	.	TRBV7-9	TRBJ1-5	CASSLASTKNQPQHF	TGTGCCAGCAGCTTGGCCAGCACTAAAAATCAGCCCCAGCATTTT
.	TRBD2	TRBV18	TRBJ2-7	CASSPQKGRGEQYF	TGTGCCAGCTCACCACAAAAAGGGAGGGGCGAGCAGTACTTC
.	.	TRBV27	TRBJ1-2	CASRSTGSYGYTF	TGTGCCAGCAGGTCGACAGGCAGTTATGGCTACACCTTC
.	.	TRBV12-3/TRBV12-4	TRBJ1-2	CASSFGQPYGYTF	TGTGCCAGCAGTTTTGGGCAGCCCTATGGCTACACCTTC
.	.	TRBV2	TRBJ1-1	CASKRQTVAFF	TGTGCCAGCAAGAGACAGACAGTAGCTTTCTTT
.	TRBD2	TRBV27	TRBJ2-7	CASRGSGSGAYEQYF	TGTGCCAGCAGGGGATCGGGTAGCGGGGCCTACGAGCAGTACTTC
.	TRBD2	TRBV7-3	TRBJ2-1	CASSSLAGAYNEQFF	TGTGCCAGCAGCTCCTTAGCGGGAGCATACAATGAGCAGTTCTTC
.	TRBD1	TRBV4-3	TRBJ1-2	CASSRDRGENYGYTF	TGCGCCAGCAGCCGGGACAGGGGGGAAAACTATGGCTACACCTTC
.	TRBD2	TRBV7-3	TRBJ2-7	CASSRFSGTSYEQYF	TGTGCCAGCAGCCGTTTTAGCGGGACCTCCTACGAGCAGTACTTC
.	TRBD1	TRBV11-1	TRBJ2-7	CASSPYGQGIEQYF	TGTGCCAGCAGCCCTTACGGACAGGGGATCGAGCAGTACTTC
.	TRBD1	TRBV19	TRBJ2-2	CARWTGGDTGELFF	TGTGCCAGGTGGACAGGGGGGGACACCGGGGAGCTGTTTTTT
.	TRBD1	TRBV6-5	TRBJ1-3	CASSTTGAYGNTIYF	TGTGCCAGCAGTACTACAGGGGCCTATGGAAACACCATATATTTT
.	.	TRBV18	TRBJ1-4	CASSPTPREKLFF	TGTGCCAGCTCACCCACCCCTCGGGAAAAACTGTTTTTT
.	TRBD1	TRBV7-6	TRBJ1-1	CASSLAAAGGNTEAFF	TGTGCCAGCAGCTTAGCTGCGGCAGGGGGGAACACTGAAGCTTTCTTT
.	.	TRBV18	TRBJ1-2	CASSPNTGKVERTF	TGTGCCAGCTCGCCCAATACAGGGAAAGTTGAGAGGACCTTC
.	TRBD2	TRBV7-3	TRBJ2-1	CASSVGLAGDNEQFF	TGTGCCAGCAGCGTCGGACTAGCGGGAGACAATGAGCAGTTCTTC
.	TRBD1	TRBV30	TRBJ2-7	CAWGRRQGRYEQYF	TGTGCCTGGGGTCGAAGACAGGGAAGGTACGAGCAGTACTTC
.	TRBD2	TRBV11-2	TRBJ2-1	CASSLEGLAASEQFF	TGTGCCAGCAGCTTAGAGGGACTAGCGGCCAGTGAGCAGTTCTTC
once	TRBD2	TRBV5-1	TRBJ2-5	CASSLSTSGGGQETQYF	TGCGCCAGCAGCTTGAGCACTAGCGGGGGAGGGCAAGAGACCCAGTACTTC
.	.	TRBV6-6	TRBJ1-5	CASSQQGSNQPQHF	TGTGCCAGCAGCCAACAGGGTAGCAATCAGCCCCAGCATTTT
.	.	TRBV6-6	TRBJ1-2	CASSSTGNYGYTF	TGTGCCAGCAGCTCAACAGGGAACTATGGCTACACCTTC
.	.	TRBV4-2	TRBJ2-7	CASSQISDKPYEQYF	TGTGCCAGCAGCCAAATATCGGACAAGCCATACGAGCAGTACTTC
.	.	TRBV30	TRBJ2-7	CAWSGGILTPYEQYF	TGTGCCTGGAGTGGCGGGATCCTTACCCCCTACGAGCAGTACTTC
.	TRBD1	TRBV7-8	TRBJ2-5	CASSLAETGGAETQYF	TGTGCCAGCAGCTTAGCGGAGACAGGGGGCGCAGAGACCCAGTACTTC
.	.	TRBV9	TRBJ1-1	CASSPPEELNTEAFF	TGTGCCAGCAGCCCCCCCGAGGAATTGAACACTGAAGCTTTCTTT
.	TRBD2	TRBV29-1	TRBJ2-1	CSVEEIPGLAGEPMFF	TGCAGCGTTGAGGAGATTCCCGGACTAGCGGGAGAACCTATGTTCTTC
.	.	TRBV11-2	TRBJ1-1	CASSLGQLDTEAFF	TGTGCCAGCAGCTTAGGACAGTTGGACACTGAAGCTTTCTTT
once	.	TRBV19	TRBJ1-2	CASSINGDNYGYTF	TGTGCCAGTAGTATTAATGGAGATAACTATGGCTACACCTTC
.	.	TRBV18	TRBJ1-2	CASSQALGGLYGYTF	TGTGCCAGCTCACAGGCCTTAGGGGGTCTCTATGGCTACACCTTC
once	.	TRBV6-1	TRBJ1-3	CASSEGAQIGNTIYF	TGTGCCAGCAGTGAAGGGGCGCAGATTGGAAACACCATATATTTT
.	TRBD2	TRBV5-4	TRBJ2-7	CASSMDGTSAEQYF	TGTGCCAGCAGCATGGATGGGACTAGCGCCGAGCAGTACTTC
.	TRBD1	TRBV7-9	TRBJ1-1	CASSQLAGGFTEAFF	TGTGCCAGCAGCCAGTTGGCAGGGGGCTTCACTGAAGCTTTCTTT
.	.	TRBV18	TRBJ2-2	CASSPPSGTAFGAGELFF	.
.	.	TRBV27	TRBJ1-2	CASSFSPSTGSIGYTF	TGTGCCAGCAGTTTCTCCCCCAGCACAGGTTCTATCGGCTACACCTTC
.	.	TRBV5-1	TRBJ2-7	CASSWAEGDGYEQYF	TGCGCCAGCAGCTGGGCTGAGGGAGATGGGTACGAGCAGTACTTC
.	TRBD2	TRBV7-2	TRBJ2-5	CASSLGGLAGKETQYF	TGTGCCAGCAGCTTAGGAGGGCTAGCGGGAAAAGAGACCCAGTACTTC
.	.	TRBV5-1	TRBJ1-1	CASSPVLRGGTEAFF	TGCGCCAGCAGCCCGGTCTTGAGGGGAGGCACTGAAGCTTTCTTT
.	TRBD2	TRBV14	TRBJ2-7	CASSQPQLAGGPNQQYF	TGTGCCAGCAGCCAACCCCAACTAGCGGGAGGGCCCAACCAGCAGTACTTC
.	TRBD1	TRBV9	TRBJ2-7	CASSRTGGSYEQYF	TGTGCCAGCAGCCGGACAGGGGGCTCCTACGAGCAGTACTTC
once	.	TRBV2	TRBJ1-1	CASTRARNTEAFF	TGTGCCAGCACCAGGGCCAGGAACACTGAAGCTTTCTTT
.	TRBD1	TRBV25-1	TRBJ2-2	CASSGRGPRFPGELFF	TGTGCCAGCAGTGGCAGGGGGCCGCGTTTTCCGGGGGAGCTGTTTTTT
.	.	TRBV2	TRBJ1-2	CASKVGGTNYGYTF	TGTGCCAGCAAAGTTGGCGGAACTAACTATGGCTACACCTTC